This T cell receptor beta chain was captured by sequencing in a study of control samples from healthy donors and cancer patients. V lost 4 bases and J 1 base, leaving 10 bases between the germline ends. Germline V gene data show CDR1 as LGHDT and CDR2 as YNNKEL (reference sequence). This CDR3 region has 15 residues. Assay used: immunoSEQ multiplex PCR; TCRdb lists only in-frame clones, some missing. The sample lists 90,000 to 100,000 clones; 88% were seen once. This clone was detected once. The receptor comes from a woman in her sixties or seventies in good health. This chain connects TRBV3-1 (or the pseudogene TRBV3-2) to TRBJ1-4; D possibly corresponds to TRBD1 (5 bases). Source material: blood. CDR3 nucleotide sequence: TGTGCCAGCAGCCGCCGTGGGGGAACTAATGAAAAACTGTTTTTT. It specifies CASSRRGGTNEKLFF.